This TCR beta chain emerged from a study of OX40 agonist ivuxolimab in advanced cancers. Study context: Cohort: around 79% men, mean age 60, aged about 23 to 80. Previous treatment with anti-PD-1, anti-PD-L1 or anti-CTLA-4 therapy was allowed; roughly 40% had received some. Study results and caveats: Normalized expansion of T-cell clones was also low for some nonresponders.

The repertoire was sequenced with immunoSEQ multiplex PCR; TCRdb's copy has only in-frame clones and lacks some. The sample lists approximately 72,000 clones, around 88% occurring once. Germline CDR1 reads SGHRS; CDR2 reads YFSETQ. The CDR3 contains 15 residues. Trimming cost V 0 bases and J 7 bases, with 13 bases left between them. With respect to this clone: Its antigen is still unknown.

The chain links TRBV5-1 to TRBJ2-2; D might be TRBD2 (5 bases). The sample in question was CD4+ or CD8+ T cells sorted from blood, obtained in a trial of the OX40 agonist ivuxolimab. This receptor was taken from an adult with an advanced solid tumor such as melanoma, head and neck, liver or kidney cancer. This chain's CDR3 is CASSLGAGVGGELFF. DNA of the CDR3: TGCGCCAGCAGCTTGGGGGCCGGGGTAGGCGGGGAGCTGTTTTTT. Full variable domain (missing parts from reference TRBV5-1 and TRBJ2-2): KAGVTQTPRYLIKTRGQQVTLSCSPISGHRSVSWYQQTPGQGLQFLFEYFSETQRNKGNFPGRFSGRQFSNSRSEMNVSTLELGDSALYLCASSLGAGVGGELFFGEGSRLTVL.